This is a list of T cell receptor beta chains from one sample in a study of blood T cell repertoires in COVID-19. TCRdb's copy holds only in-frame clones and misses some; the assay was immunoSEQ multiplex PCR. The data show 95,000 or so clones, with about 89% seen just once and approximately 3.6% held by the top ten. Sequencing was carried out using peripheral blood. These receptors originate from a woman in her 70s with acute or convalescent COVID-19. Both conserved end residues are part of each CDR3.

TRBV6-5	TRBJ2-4	CASRTGGTDTIQYF
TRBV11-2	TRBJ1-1	CASSLAVRGTEAFF
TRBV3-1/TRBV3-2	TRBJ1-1	CASSRTGEAFF
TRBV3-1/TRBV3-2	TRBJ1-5	CASSHLDQPQHF
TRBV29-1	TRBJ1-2	CSVQGRDRGLYGYTF
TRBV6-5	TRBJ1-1	CASEDRNTEAFF
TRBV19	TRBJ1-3	CASIGRDSGNTIYF
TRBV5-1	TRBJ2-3	CASSLDGLGSTDTQYF
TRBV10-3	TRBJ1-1	CAISDPDKSGVTEAFF
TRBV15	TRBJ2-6	CATSPLAGVSPPSGANVLTF
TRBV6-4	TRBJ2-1	CASSAGVGSYNEQFF
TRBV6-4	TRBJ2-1	CASSKTSGTYNEQFF
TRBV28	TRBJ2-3	CASGRRKATDTQYF
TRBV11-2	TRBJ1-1	CASSRIQAGLTEAFF
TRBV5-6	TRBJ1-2	CASSLGGQGDGYTF
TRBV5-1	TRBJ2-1	CASSYSPGTGAYNEQFF
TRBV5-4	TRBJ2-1	CASSLVLASGSYNEQFF
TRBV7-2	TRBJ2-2	CASKPGTHTGELFF
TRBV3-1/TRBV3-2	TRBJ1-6	CASSLGLDNSPLHF
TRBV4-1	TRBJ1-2	CASSQEGLTGSKGYTF
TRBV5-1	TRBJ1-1	CASSLPSVGSEAFF
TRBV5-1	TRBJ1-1	CASSLGHRLNTEAFF
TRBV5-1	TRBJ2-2	CASTLLQGNTGELFF
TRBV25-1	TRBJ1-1	CASISTGSTEAFF
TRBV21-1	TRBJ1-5	CASSKGRTGGPSNQPQHF
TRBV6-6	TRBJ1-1	CASSSLGDTEAFF
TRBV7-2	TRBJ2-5	CASSAGVETQYF
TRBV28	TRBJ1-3	CASSLEQSGNTIYF
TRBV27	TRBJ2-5	CASSLFSRGGVETQYF
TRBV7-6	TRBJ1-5	CASREWPQHF
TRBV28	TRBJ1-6	CASSFRGGNSPLHF
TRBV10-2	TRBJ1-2	CASSERGSSNYGYTF
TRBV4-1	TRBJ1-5	CASSQVNNQPQHF
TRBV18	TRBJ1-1	CASSPATANTEAFF
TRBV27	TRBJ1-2	CASSFPEREGPTSYGYTF
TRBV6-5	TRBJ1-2	CASVLTVNYGYTF
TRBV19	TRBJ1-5	CASSMLRGTNQPQHF
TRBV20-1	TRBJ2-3	CSASRDRADTQYF
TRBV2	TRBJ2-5	CAGRDLLAGVGETQYF
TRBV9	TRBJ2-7	CASSVGGSLDGTYEQYF
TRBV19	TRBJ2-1	CASSMTSGGASEQFF
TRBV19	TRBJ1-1	CASSIVGTGGLNTEAFF
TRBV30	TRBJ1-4	CAWGRDRGNEKLFF
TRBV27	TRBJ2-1	CASSLSGLAGYNEQFF
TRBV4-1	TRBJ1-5	CASSQAGSRGNQPQHF
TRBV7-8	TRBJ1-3	CASSNVYRGPDTIYF
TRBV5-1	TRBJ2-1	CASGGASGGAFNEQFF